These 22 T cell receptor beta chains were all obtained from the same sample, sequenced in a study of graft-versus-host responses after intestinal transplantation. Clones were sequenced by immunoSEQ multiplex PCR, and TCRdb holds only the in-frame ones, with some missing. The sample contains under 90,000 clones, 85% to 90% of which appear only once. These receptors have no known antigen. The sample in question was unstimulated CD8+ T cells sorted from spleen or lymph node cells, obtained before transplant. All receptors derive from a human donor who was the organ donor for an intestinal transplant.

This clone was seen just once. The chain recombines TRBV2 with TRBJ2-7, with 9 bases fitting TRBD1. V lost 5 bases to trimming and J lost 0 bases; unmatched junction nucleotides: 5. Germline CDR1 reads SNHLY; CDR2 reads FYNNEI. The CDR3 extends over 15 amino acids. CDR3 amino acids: CASSTGTGTSYEQYV. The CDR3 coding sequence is TGTGCCAGCAGTACCGGGACAGGGACCTCCTACGAGCAGTACGTC.

CDR3 DNA sequence: TGTGCCAGCAGCCTCCTGGGCGACAGTTACGAGCAGTACGTC. Its translation: CASSLLGDSYEQYV. V usage is TRBV11-2 and J usage is TRBJ2-7; maybe TRBD1 (5 bases). Trimming shortened V by 5 bases and J by 4 bases, and 15 bases separated the two germline ends. Looked up from germline, CDR1 is SGHAT and CDR2 is FQNNGV. The CDR3 spans 14 residues.

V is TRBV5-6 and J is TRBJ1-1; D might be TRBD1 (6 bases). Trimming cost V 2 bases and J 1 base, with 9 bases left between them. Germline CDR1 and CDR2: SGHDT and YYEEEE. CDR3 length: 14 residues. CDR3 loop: CASSFATGNTEAFF. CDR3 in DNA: TGTGCCAGCAGCTTCGCGACAGGGAACACTGAAGCTTTCTTT.

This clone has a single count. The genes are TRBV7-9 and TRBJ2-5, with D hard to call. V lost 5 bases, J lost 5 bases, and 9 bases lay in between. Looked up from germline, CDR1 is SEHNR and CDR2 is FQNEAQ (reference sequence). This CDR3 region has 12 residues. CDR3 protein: CASSHHWETQYF. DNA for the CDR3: TGTGCCAGCAGCCATCACTGGGAGACCCAGTACTTC. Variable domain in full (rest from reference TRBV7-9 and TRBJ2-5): DTGVSQNPRHKITKRGQNVTFRCDPISEHNRLYWYRQTLGQGPEFLTYFQNEAQLEKSRLLSDRFSAERPKGSFSTLEIQRTEQGDSAMYLCASSHHWETQYFGPGTRLLVL.

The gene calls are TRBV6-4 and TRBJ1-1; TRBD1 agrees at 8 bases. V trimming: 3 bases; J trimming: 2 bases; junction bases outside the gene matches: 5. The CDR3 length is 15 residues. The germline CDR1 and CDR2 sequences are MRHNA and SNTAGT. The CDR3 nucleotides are TGTGCCAGCAGTGATGAAGGACAGGGCAACACTGAAGCTTTCTTT. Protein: CASSDEGQGNTEAFF.

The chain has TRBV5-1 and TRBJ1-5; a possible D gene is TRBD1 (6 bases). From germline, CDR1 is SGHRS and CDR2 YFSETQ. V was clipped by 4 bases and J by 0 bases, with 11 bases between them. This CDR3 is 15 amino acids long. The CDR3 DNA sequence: TGCGCCAGCAGCGCAGGGGCTGGTAGCAATCAGCCCCAGCATTTT. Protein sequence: CASSAGAGSNQPQHF. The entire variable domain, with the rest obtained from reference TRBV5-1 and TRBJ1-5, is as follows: KAGVTQTPRYLIKTRGQQVTLSCSPISGHRSVSWYQQTPGQGLQFLFEYFSETQRNKGNFPGRFSGRQFSNSRSEMNVSTLELGDSALYLCASSAGAGSNQPQHFGDGTRLSIL.

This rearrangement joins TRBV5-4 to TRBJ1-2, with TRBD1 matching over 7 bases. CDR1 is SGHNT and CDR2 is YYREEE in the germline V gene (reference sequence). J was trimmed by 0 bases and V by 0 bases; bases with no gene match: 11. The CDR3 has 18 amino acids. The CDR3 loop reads CASSLVQTGAHPNYGYTF. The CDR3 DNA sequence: TGTGCCAGCAGCTTGGTTCAAACAGGGGCTCATCCTAACTATGGCTACACCTTC.

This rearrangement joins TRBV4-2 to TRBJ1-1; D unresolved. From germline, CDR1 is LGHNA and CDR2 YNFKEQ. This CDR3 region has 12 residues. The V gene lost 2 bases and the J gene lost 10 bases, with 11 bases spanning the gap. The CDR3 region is CASSQLTSTAFF. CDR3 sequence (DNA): TGTGCCAGCAGCCAACTTACATCAACAGCTTTCTTT.

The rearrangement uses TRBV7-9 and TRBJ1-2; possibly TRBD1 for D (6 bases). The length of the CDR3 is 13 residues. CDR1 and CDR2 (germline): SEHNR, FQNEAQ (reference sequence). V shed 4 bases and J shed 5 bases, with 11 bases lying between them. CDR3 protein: CASSYRALYGYTF. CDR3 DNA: TGTGCCAGCAGCTACAGGGCCCTATATGGCTACACCTTC. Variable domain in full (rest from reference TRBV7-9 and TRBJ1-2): DTGVSQNPRHKITKRGQNVTFRCDPISEHNRLYWYRQTLGQGPEFLTYFQNEAQLEKSRLLSDRFSAERPKGSFSTLEIQRTEQGDSAMYLCASSYRALYGYTFGSGTRLTVV.

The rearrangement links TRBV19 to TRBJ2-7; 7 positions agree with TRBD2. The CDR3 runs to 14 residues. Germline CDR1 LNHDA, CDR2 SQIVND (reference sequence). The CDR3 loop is CTSSPSGLRGEQYV. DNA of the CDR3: TGTACCAGTAGTCCGTCCGGTTTGCGGGGGGAGCAGTACGTC.

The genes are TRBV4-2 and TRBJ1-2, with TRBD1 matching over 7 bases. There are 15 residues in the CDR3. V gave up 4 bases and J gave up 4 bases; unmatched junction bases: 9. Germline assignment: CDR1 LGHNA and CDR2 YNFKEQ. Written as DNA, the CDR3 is TGTGCCAGCAGCCTCACCGACAGGGATGGCTATGGCTACACCTTC. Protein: CASSLTDRDGYGYTF.

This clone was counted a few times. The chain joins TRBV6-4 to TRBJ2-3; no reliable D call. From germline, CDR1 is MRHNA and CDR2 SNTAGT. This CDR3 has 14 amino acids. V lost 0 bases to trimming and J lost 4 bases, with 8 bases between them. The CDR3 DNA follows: TGTGCCAGCAGTGACTCGGTAGATGCAGATACGCAGTATTTT. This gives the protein CASSDSVDADTQYF.

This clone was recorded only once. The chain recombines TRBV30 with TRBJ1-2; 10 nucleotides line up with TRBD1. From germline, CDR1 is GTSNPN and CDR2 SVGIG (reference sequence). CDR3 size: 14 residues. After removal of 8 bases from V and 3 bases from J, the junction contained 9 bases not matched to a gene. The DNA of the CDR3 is TGTGCCGGTACTTTGGGACAGGGGTACTATGGCTACACCTTC. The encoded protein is CAGTLGQGYYGYTF.

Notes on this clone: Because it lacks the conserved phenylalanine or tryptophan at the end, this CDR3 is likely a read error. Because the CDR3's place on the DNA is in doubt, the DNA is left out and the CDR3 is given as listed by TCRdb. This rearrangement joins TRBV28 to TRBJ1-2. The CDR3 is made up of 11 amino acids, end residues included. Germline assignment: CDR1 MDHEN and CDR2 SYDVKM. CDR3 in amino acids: CASSLCSLSGS.

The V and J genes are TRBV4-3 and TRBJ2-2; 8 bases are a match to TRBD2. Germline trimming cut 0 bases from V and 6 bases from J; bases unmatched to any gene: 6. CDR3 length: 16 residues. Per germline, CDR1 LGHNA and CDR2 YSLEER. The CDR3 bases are TGCGCCAGCAGCCAAGATGCCGGGACTAGTCCCGGGGAGCTGTTTTTT. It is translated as CASSQDAGTSPGELFF.

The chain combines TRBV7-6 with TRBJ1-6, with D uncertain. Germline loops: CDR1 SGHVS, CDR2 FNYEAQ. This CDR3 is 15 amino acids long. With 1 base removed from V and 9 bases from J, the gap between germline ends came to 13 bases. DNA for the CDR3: TGTGCCAGCAGCTTAGAGTTATTATCCGGTTCACCCCTCCACTTT. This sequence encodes CASSLELLSGSPLHF. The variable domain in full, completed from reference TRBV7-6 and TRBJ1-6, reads GAGVSQSPRYKVTKRGQDVALRCDPISGHVSLYWYRQALGQGPEFLTYFNYEAQQDKSGLPNDRFSAERPEGSISTLTIQRTEQRDSAMYRCASSLELLSGSPLHFGNGTRLTVT.

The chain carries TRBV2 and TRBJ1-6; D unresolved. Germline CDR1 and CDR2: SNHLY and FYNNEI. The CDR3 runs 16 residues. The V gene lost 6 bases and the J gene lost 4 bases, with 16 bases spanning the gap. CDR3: CASRDDFKQYNSPLHF. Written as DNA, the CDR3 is TGTGCCAGCAGGGATGACTTTAAGCAGTATAATTCACCCCTCCACTTT.

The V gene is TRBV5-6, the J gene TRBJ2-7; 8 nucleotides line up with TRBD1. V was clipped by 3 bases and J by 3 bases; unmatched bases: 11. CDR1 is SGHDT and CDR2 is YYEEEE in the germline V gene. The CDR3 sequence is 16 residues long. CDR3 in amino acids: CASSSPTFDRGYEQYV. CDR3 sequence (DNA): TGTGCCAGCAGCTCACCCACTTTCGACAGGGGCTACGAGCAGTACGTC.

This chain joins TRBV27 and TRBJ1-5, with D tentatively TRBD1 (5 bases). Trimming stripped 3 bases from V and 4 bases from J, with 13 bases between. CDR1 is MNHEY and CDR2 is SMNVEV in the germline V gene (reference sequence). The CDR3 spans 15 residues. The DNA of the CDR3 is TGTGCCAGCAGTTTCGGCCGGGACTCAAATCAGCCCCAGCATTTT. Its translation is CASSFGRDSNQPQHF.

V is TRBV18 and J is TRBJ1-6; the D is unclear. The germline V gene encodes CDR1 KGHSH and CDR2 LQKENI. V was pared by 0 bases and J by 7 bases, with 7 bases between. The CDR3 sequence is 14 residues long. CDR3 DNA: TGTGCCAGCTCACCACCCTACGGGAATTCACCCCTCCACTTT. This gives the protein CASSPPYGNSPLHF.

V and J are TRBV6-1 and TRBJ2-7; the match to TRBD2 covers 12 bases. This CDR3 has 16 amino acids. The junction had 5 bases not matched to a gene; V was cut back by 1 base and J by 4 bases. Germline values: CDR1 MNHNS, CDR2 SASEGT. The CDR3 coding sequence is TGTGCCAGCAGTGAAGGATTGACTAGCGGGGGTTACGAGCAGTACGTC. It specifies CASSEGLTSGGYEQYV.

The CDR3 loop reads CASSLGRGNTIYF. CDR3 in DNA: TGTGCCAGCAGCTTGGGTAGAGGAAACACCATATATTTT. The rearrangement joins TRBV5-6 to TRBJ1-3; no firm D call. The V end lost 0 bases, the J end lost 4 bases, and 5 bases lay between the germline ends. Looked up from germline, CDR1 is SGHDT and CDR2 is YYEEEE. The CDR3 runs 13 residues.